This T cell receptor beta chain was observed in a study of Graves' ophthalmopathy and Graves' hyperthyroidism. Germline CDR1 reads MNHNS; CDR2 reads SASEGT. The CDR3 has 13 amino acids. V gave up 6 bases and J gave up 3 bases; unmatched junction bases: 2. PBMCs were isolated by Ficoll-Paque density gradient centrifugation, using 8 to 10 ml of fresh peripheral blood as the starting material. This clonotype was recorded at least ten times. Investigators amplified TCR beta CDR3 regions from RNA transcripts. HTBI primers served in a first-round RT-PCR, which a second-round multiplex PCR followed. Each CDR3 protein gets one entry after TCRdb re-called the multiplex PCR reads with MiXCR. The sample lists about 400,000 distinct CDR3 sequences, about 18% occurring once.

This sequence joins TRBV6-1 and TRBJ1-2; 9 bases align to TRBD1. The clonotype was recovered from a woman under 30 with Graves' ophthalmopathy. Specimen: peripheral blood. The CDR3 protein is CASSRDRDYGYTF. CDR3 in DNA: TGTGCCAGCAGCCGGGACAGGGACTATGGCTACACCTTC.